The 3 T cell receptor beta chains presented below share a single source sample, sequenced in a study of CXCR3-negative and CXCR3-positive naive CD8 T cells. UMI-labeled TRB cDNA libraries were prepared by 5' RACE. From the 5' RACE reads, TCRdb lists one entry per CDR3 protein and no DNA. The sample has tens of thousands of distinct CDR3 sequences. The sample was memory CD8+ T cells from blood. Source of these receptors: a human donor in good health. Some clones in this sample may be carry-over from other donors' samples.

The chain recombines TRBV6-2 or TRBV6-3 with TRBJ2-1; without DNA, the TCRdb call of TRBD2 cannot be checked. The germline V gene encodes CDR1 MNHEY and CDR2 SVGEGT. CDR3 length equals 16 residues. The CDR3 reads CASSRGLAGTINEQFF.

The J gene is TRBJ2-7, the V gene TRBV6-2 or TRBV6-3; the D call from TCRdb, TRBD1, cannot be confirmed without DNA. Germline V gene data show CDR1 as MNHEY and CDR2 as SVGEGT. This CDR3 is built from 15 residues. CDR3 sequence reads: CASRNSGTGIYEQYF.

This chain connects TRBV20-1 to TRBJ1-2; the D call from TCRdb, TRBD1, cannot be confirmed without DNA. The CDR3 is 13 amino acids. CDR1 and CDR2 from the germline V gene are DFQATT and SNEGSKA (reference sequence). The CDR3 region is CSAPLGDSYGYTF.